These 11 T cell receptor beta chains originate from one sample sequenced in a study of shared clonotypes between healthy human individuals. Data came from immunoSEQ multiplex PCR; TCRdb stores just in-frame clones and leaves some out. The sample includes some 490,000 clones, more than 65% of them seen just once. The sequenced sample consisted of PBMCs. All receptors come from a middle-aged woman in good health. Some clones in this sample may be carry-over from other donors' samples.

The chain uses TRBV4-3 and TRBJ1-4; 9 nucleotides agree with TRBD1. V shed 0 bases, J shed 2 bases, and the junction held 4 bases outside the gene matches. CDR1 LGHNA and CDR2 YSLEER come from the germline V gene. The CDR3 loop spans 17 amino acids. Here the CDR3 DNA reads TGCGCCAGCAGCCAAGAGGGGACAGGGTGGACTAATGAAAAACTGTTTTTT. Residues: CASSQEGTGWTNEKLFF.

A word on this clone: It may be a read error: a sequence one base away is much more abundant. The chain recombines TRBV5-1 with TRBJ2-6; 8 bases line up with TRBD2. The trim removed 7 bases at V and 0 bases at J, leaving 30 bases unmatched. The CDR3 loop spans 24 amino acids. CDR1 and CDR2 from the germline V gene are SGHRS and YFSETQ. CDR3 nucleotides: TGCGCCAGCGGCCCGGAAGGGGCGGGAGGAGACTTAATTAGGGTGAGCTCTGGGGCCAACGTCCTGACTTTC. Protein: CASGPEGAGGDLIRVSSGANVLTF.

The genes are TRBV7-2 and TRBJ1-1, with D hard to call. V lost 5 bases and J 7 bases, leaving 14 bases between the germline ends. Germline values: CDR1 SGHTA, CDR2 FQGNSA. The CDR3 has 13 amino acids. The CDR3 bases are TGTGCCAGCAGCCTTGGGGTAGCTGGTGAAGCTTTCTTT. Its protein is CASSLGVAGEAFF.

The chain combines TRBV4-2 with TRBJ2-1; TRBD2 aligns across 11 bases. J was trimmed by 7 bases and V by 4 bases; bases with no gene match: 6. This CDR3 region has 15 residues. Germline V lookup: CDR1 LGHNA, CDR2 YNFKEQ. The CDR3 DNA reads as TGTGCCAGCAGCCTTAGCGGGAGGGCCCAAAATGAGCAGTTCTTC. Its protein product is CASSLSGRAQNEQFF.

The J gene is TRBJ2-3, the V gene TRBV27; 11 nucleotides match TRBD2. The germline CDR1 and CDR2 sequences are MNHEY and SMNVEV (reference sequence). J lost 5 bases, V lost 4 bases, and 8 bases had no gene match. The CDR3 totals 16 residues. DNA of the CDR3: TGTGCCAGCAGTTCCCGGACTAGCGGGCTCGGAGATACGCAGTATTTT. Protein sequence: CASSSRTSGLGDTQYF.

The chain is built from TRBV7-2 and TRBJ1-1; TRBD1 matches at 7 bases. The CDR3 is 12 amino acids. With 5 bases clipped from V and 9 bases from J, the junction kept 6 bases outside the gene matches. Looked up from germline, CDR1 is SGHTA and CDR2 is FQGNSA. The CDR3 is CASSMTGNKAFF. Here the CDR3 DNA reads TGTGCCAGCAGCATGACAGGGAATAAAGCTTTCTTT. The variable domain in full, completed from reference TRBV7-2 and TRBJ1-1, reads GAGVSQSPSNKVTEKGKDVELRCDPISGHTALYWYRQSLGQGLEFLIYFQGNSAPDKSGLPSDRFSAERTGGSVSTLTIQRTQQEDSAVYLCASSMTGNKAFFGQGTRLTVV.

The chain combines TRBV29-1 with TRBJ2-1, with TRBD2 matching 8 bases. CDR3 length: 13 amino acids. The germline CDR1 and CDR2 sequences are SQVTM and ANQGSEA. The CDR3 reads CKVAGGPSNEQFF. The CDR3 DNA reads as TGCAAGGTTGCGGGAGGCCCCTCCAATGAGCAGTTCTTC.

This clone has only a few counts. The J gene is TRBJ2-7, the V gene TRBV6-6, with D possibly being TRBD2 (5 bases). Trimming took off 2 bases at V and 9 bases at J, with 8 bases between the two ends. This CDR3 comprises 11 residues. Germline V CDR1 and CDR2: MNHNY, SVGAGI (reference sequence). The chain's CDR3 is CASSYQRMQYF. The CDR3 DNA is TGTGCCAGCAGTTACCAGCGGATGCAGTACTTC.

The chain combines TRBV27 with TRBJ1-2, with a weak D call TRBD1 (5 bases). The germline gives CDR1 MNHEY, CDR2 SMNVEV (reference sequence). This CDR3 has 14 amino acids. Trimming removed 2 bases at V and 7 bases at J, with 14 bases between. This chain's CDR3 is CASSLTPGWGGYTF. The CDR3 nucleotides read TGTGCCAGCAGTTTAACGCCAGGGTGGGGTGGCTACACCTTC.

The V gene is TRBV12-5, the J gene TRBJ2-3; D gene unclear. This CDR3 spans 14 amino acids. Germline V gene sequence: CDR1 LGHNT, CDR2 FRNRAP. CDR3 sequence reads: CAKLDKPSTDTQYF. CDR3 coding DNA: TGTGCAAAGTTAGACAAGCCTAGCACAGATACGCAGTATTTT.

In nucleotides, the CDR3 is TGTGCCGCCACCTCGGGCGGGGAGGCCCAGTACTTC. This sequence encodes CAATSGGEAQYF. The chain carries TRBV10-3 and TRBJ2-5; D might be TRBD2 (6 bases). Germline loops: CDR1 ENHRY, CDR2 SYGVKD. Trimming left V 11 bases short and J 9 bases short, with 19 bases between. This CDR3 has 12 residues.